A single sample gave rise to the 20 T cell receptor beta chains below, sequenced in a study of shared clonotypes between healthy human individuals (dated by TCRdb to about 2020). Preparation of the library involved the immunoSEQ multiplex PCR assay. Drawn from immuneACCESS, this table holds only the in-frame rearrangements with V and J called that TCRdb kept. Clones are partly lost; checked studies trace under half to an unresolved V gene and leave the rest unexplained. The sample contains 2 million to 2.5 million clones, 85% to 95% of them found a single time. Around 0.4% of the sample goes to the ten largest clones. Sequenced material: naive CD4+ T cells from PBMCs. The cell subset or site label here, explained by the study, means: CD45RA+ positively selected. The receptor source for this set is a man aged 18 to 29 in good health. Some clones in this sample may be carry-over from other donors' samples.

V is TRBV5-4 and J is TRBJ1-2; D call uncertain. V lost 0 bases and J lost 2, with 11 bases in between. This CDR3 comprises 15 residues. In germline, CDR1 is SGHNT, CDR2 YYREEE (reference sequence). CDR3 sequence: CASSLANIANYGYTF. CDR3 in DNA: TGTGCCAGCAGCTTGGCCAATATAGCGAACTATGGCTACACCTTC.

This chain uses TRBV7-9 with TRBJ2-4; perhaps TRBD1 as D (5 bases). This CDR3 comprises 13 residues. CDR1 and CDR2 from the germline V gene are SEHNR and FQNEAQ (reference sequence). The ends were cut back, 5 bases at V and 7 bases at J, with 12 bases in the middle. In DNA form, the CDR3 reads TGTGCCAGCAGCGAAGGACACGCGAACATTCAGTACTTC. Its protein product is CASSEGHANIQYF. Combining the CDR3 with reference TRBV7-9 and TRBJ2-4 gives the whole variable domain DTGVSQNPRHKITKRGQNVTFRCDPISEHNRLYWYRQTLGQGPEFLTYFQNEAQLEKSRLLSDRFSAERPKGSFSTLEIQRTEQGDSAMYLCASSEGHANIQYFGAGTRLSVL.

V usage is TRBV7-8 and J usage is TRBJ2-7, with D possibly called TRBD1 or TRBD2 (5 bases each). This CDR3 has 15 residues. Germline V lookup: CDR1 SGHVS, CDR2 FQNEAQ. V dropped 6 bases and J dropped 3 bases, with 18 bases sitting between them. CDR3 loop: CASSLKAGTLYEQYF. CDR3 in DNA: TGTGCCAGCAGTTTAAAAGCCGGGACCCTCTACGAGCAGTACTTC.

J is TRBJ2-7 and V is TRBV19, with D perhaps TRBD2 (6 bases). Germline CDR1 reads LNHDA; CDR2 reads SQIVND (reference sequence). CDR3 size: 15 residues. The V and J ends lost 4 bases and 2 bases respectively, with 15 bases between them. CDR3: CASSRRGGGAYEQYF. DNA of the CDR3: TGTGCCAGTAGTAGGAGGGGAGGTGGGGCCTACGAGCAGTACTTC.

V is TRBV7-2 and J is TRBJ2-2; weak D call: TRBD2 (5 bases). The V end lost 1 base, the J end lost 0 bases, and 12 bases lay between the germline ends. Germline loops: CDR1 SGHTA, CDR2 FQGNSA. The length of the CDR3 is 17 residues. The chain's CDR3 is CASSLDRASPNTGELFF. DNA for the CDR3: TGTGCCAGCAGCTTAGACCGTGCTAGCCCGAACACCGGGGAGCTGTTTTTT.

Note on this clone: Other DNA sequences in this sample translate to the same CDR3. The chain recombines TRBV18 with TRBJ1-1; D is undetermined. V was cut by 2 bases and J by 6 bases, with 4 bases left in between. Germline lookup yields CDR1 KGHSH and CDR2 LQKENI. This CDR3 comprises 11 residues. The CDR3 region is CASSPGSEAFF. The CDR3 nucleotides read TGTGCCAGCTCACCAGGGTCTGAAGCTTTCTTT. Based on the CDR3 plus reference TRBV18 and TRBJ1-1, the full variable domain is NAGVMQNPRHLVRRRGQEARLRCSPMKGHSHVYWYRQLPEEGLKFMVYLQKENIIDESGMPKERFSAEFPKEGPSILRIQQVVRGDSAAYFCASSPGSEAFFGQGTRLTVV.

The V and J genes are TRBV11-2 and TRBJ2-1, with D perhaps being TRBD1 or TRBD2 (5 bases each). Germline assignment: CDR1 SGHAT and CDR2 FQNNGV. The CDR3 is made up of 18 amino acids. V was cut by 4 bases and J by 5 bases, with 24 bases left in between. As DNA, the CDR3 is TGTGCCAGCAGCTCCAGGGTGAGAGGGCGGACACGAAACAATGAGCAGTTCTTC. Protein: CASSSRVRGRTRNNEQFF.

CDR3 sequence: CASSLGGRTNSYEQYF. The DNA for the CDR3 is TGTGCCAGCAGCTTGGGGGGCAGGACGAACTCCTACGAGCAGTACTTC. J is TRBJ2-7 and V is TRBV5-5, with D possibly TRBD1 on 5 matching bases. The CDR3 is made up of 16 amino acids. The germline V gene has CDR1 SGHKS and CDR2 YYEKEE (reference sequence). The ends were cut back, 0 bases at V and 0 bases at J, with 13 bases in the middle.

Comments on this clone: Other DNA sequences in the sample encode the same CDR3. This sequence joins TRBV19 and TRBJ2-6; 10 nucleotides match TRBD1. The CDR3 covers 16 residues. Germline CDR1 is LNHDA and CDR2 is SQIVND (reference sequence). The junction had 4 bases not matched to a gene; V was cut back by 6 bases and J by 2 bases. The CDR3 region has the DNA TGTGCCAGTAGCAGGACAGGGGGTGCTGGGGCCAACGTCCTGACTTTC. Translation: CASSRTGGAGANVLTF.

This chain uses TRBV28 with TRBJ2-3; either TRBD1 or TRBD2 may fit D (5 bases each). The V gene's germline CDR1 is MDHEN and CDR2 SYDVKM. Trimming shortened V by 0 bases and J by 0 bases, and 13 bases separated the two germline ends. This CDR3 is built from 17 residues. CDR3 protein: CASSLWFRGASTDTQYF. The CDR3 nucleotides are TGTGCCAGCAGTTTATGGTTCAGAGGGGCTAGCACAGATACGCAGTATTTT.

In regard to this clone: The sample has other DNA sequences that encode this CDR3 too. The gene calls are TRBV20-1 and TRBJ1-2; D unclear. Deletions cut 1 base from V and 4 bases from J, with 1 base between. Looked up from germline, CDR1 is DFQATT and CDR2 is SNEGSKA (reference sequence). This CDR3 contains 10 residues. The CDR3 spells CSARAYGYTF. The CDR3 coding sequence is TGCAGTGCTAGAGCCTATGGCTACACCTTC.

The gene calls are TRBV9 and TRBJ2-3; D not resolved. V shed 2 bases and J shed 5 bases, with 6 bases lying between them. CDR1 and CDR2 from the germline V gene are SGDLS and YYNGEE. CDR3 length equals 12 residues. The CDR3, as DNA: TGTGCCAGCAGCGTCGAAGGAGATACGCAGTATTTT. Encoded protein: CASSVEGDTQYF.

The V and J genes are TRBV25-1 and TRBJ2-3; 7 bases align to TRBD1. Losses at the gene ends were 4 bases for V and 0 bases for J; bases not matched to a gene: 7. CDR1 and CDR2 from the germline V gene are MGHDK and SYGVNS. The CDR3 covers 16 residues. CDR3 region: CASSVLGGSSTDTQYF. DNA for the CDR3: TGTGCCAGCAGTGTTTTAGGGGGCTCGAGCACAGATACGCAGTATTTT. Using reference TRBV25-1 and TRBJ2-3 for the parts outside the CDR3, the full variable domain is EADIYQTPRYLVIGTGKKITLECSQTMGHDKMYWYQQDPGMELHLIHYSYGVNSTEKGDLSSESTVSRIRTEHFPLTLESARPSHTSQYLCASSVLGGSSTDTQYFGPGTRLTVL.

CDR3 sequence (DNA): TGTGCACGGACTAGCGGGACGAACACCGGGGAGCTGTTTTTT. Translating it yields CARTSGTNTGELFF. The rearrangement uses TRBV30 and TRBJ2-2, with 12 positions matching TRBD2. Germline assignment: CDR1 GTSNPN and CDR2 SVGIG (reference sequence). CDR3 length: 14 residues.

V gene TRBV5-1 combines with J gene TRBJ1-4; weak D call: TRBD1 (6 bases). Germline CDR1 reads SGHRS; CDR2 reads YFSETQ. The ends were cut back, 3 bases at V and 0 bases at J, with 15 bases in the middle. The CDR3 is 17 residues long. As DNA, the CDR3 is TGCGCCAGCAGCTCTTTGGGATCAGGGGCAACTAATGAAAAACTGTTTTTT. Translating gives CASSSLGSGATNEKLFF.

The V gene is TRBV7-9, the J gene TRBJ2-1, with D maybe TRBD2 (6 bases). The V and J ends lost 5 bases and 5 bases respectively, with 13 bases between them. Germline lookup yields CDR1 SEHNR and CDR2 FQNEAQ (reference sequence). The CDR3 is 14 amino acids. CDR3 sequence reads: CASSTFGGDNEQFF. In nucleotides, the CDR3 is TGTGCCAGCAGCACCTTTGGCGGGGACAATGAGCAGTTCTTC.

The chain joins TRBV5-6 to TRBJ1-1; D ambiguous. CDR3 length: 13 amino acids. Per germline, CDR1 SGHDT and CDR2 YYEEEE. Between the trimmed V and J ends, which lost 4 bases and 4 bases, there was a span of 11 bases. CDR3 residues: CASSPKVATEAFF. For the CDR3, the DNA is TGTGCCAGCAGCCCCAAGGTCGCCACTGAAGCTTTCTTT.

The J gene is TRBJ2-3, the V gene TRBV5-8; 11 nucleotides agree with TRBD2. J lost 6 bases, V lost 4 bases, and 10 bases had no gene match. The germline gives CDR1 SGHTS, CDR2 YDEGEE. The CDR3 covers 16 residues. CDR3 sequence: CASSLGLAGLGDTQYF. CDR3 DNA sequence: TGTGCCAGCAGCCTAGGACTAGCGGGCTTAGGGGATACGCAGTATTTT.

Here the CDR3 reads CASSNQGRQPQHF. In DNA, the CDR3 is TGTGCCAGCAGCAACCAGGGTCGGCAGCCCCAGCATTTT. The chain joins TRBV2 to TRBJ1-5; weak D call: TRBD1 (5 bases). V gave up 6 bases and J gave up 7 bases, with 13 bases separating them. Germline CDR1 and CDR2: SNHLY and FYNNEI. The CDR3 has 13 residues.

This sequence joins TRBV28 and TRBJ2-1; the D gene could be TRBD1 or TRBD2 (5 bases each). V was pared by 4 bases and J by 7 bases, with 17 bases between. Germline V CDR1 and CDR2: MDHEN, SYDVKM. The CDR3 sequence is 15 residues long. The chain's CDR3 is CASSSGTPGENEQFF. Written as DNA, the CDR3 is TGTGCCAGCAGTTCTGGGACCCCCGGGGAAAATGAGCAGTTCTTC.